Listed here are 2 T cell receptor beta chains from one sample, sequenced in a study of T cell changes during pregnancy in multiple sclerosis. Libraries were prepared by immunoSEQ multiplex PCR; TCRdb keeps only in-frame clonotypes and omits some of them. The profile shows some 68,000 clones, around 90% of them singletons. The specimen comprised peripheral blood, sampled in the second trimester of pregnancy. The receptors here all came from a female donor in good health, enrolled as a control in a pregnancy study.

The V and J genes are TRBV5-6 and TRBJ2-2, with TRBD2 matching over 7 bases. Looked up from germline, CDR1 is SGHDT and CDR2 is YYEEEE. The V and J ends lost 4 bases and 5 bases, in that order; junction bases with no gene match: 8. The CDR3 has 15 amino acids. In DNA form, the CDR3 reads TGTGCCAGCAGCGCGGGGTGGGGGGGGACCGGGGAGCTGTTTTTT. It codes for CASSAGWGGTGELFF.

The rearrangement uses TRBV7-2 and TRBJ2-3, with D perhaps TRBD1 (6 bases). Trimming took 4 bases from V and 0 from J, leaving 20 bases between them. CDR1 is SGHTA and CDR2 is FQGNSA in the germline V gene. The CDR3 is 18 residues long. Here the CDR3 DNA reads TGTGCCAGCAGCTCCTCTCGCGGACAGTTCATAAGCACAGATACGCAGTATTTT. It codes for CASSSSRGQFISTDTQYF. Full variable domain (missing parts from reference TRBV7-2 and TRBJ2-3): GAGVSQSPSNKVTEKGKDVELRCDPISGHTALYWYRQSLGQGLEFLIYFQGNSAPDKSGLPSDRFSAERTGGSVSTLTIQRTQQEDSAVYLCASSSSRGQFISTDTQYFGPGTRLTVL.